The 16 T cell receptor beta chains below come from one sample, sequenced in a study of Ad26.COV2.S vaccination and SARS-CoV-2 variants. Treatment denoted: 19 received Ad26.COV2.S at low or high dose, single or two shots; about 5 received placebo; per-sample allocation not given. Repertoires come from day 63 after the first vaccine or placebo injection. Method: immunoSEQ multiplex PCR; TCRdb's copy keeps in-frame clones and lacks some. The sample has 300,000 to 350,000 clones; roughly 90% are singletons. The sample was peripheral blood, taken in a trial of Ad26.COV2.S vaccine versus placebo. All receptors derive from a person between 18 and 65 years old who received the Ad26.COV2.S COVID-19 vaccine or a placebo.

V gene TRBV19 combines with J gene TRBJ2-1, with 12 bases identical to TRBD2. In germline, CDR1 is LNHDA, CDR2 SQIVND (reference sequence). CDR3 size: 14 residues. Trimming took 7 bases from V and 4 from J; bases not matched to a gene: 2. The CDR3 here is CASTGTSGYNEQFF. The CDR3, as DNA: TGTGCCAGTACTGGGACTAGCGGGTACAATGAGCAGTTCTTC.

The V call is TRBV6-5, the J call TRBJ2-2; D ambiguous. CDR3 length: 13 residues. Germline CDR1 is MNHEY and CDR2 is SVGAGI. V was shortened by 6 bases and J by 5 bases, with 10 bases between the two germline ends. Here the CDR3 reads CASRSVGTGELFF. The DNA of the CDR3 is TGTGCCAGCAGGTCGGTCGGTACCGGGGAGCTGTTTTTT.

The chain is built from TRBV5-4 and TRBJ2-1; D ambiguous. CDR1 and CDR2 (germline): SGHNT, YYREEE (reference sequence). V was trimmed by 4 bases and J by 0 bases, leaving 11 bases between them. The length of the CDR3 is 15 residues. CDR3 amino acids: CASSTGPSSYNEQFF. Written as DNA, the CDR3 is TGTGCCAGCAGCACCGGCCCCAGCTCCTACAATGAGCAGTTCTTC.

The CDR3 DNA reads TGTGCCAGCAGCCCCGGGACAGAAAACACCGGGGAGCTGTTTTTT. Amino acids: CASSPGTENTGELFF. The chain is built from TRBV28 and TRBJ2-2, with TRBD1 matching 7 bases. V dropped 6 bases and J dropped 2; count of bases not matched to a gene: 6. The germline CDR1 and CDR2 sequences are MDHEN and SYDVKM. The CDR3 consists of 15 residues.

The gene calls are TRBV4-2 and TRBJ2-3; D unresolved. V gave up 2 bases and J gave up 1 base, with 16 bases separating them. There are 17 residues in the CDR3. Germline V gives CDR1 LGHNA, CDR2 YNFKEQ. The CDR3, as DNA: TGTGCCAGCAGCCAACGTGTCCTAGGCGGTGGCACAGATACGCAGTATTTT. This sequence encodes CASSQRVLGGGTDTQYF.

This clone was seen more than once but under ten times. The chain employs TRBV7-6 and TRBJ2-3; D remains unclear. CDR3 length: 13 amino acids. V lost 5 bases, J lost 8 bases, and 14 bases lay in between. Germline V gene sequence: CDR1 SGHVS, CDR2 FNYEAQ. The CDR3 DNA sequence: TGTGCCAGCAGCGCAACACTTCTGGGTACGCAGTATTTT. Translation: CASSATLLGTQYF.

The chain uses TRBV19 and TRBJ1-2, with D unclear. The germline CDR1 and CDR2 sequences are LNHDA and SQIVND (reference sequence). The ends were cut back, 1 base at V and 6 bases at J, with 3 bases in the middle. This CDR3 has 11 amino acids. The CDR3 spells CASSIGDGYTF. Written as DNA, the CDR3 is TGTGCCAGTAGTATAGGGGATGGCTACACCTTC.

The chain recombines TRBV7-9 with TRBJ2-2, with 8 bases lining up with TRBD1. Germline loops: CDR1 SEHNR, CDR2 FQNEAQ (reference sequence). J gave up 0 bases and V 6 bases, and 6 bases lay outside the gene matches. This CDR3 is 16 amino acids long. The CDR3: CASRKTGGSNTGELFF. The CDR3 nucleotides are TGTGCCAGCAGGAAAACAGGGGGGTCGAACACCGGGGAGCTGTTTTTT.

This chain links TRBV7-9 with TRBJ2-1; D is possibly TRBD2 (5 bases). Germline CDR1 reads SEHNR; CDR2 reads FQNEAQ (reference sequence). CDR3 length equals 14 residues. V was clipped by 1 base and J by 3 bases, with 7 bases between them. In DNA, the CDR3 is TGTGCCAGCAGCTTAGGTGACTACTACAATGAGCAGTTCTTC. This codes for CASSLGDYYNEQFF.

The CDR3 spells CASRGIDSGGGEQFF. The CDR3 nucleotides read TGTGCCAGCAGGGGGATCGATAGCGGGGGCGGTGAGCAGTTCTTC. J is TRBJ2-1 and V is TRBV3-1 (or the pseudogene TRBV3-2), with 9 bases lining up with TRBD2. The CDR3 has 15 amino acids. V trimming: 6 bases; J trimming: 9 bases; junction bases outside the gene matches: 12. Germline loops: CDR1 LGHDT, CDR2 YNNKEL (reference sequence).

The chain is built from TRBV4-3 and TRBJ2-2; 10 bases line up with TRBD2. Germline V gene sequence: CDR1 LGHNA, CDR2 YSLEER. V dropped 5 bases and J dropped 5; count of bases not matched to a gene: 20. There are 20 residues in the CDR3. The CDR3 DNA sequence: TGCGCCAGCAGCTCTAGGCCAAAGCGGGAGGGGTTCCGGCGTACCGGGGAGCTGTTTTTT. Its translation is CASSSRPKREGFRRTGELFF.

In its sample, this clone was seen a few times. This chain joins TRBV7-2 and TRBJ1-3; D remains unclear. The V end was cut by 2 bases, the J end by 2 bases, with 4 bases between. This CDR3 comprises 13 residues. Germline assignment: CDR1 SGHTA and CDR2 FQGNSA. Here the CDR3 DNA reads TGTGCCAGCAGCTTACCCCCTGGAAACACCATATATTTT. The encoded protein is CASSLPPGNTIYF.

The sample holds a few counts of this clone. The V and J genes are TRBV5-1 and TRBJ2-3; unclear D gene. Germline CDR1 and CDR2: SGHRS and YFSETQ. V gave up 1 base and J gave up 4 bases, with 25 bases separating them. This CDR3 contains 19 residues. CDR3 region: CASSLWPLRTDPPPDTQYF. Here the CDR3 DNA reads TGCGCCAGCAGCTTGTGGCCCCTTCGGACGGACCCTCCCCCAGATACGCAGTATTTT.

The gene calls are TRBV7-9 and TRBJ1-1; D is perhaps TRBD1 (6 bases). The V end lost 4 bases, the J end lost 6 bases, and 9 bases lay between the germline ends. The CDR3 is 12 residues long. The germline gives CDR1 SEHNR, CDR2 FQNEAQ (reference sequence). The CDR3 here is CASSSDRPEAFF. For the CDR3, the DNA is TGTGCCAGCAGCTCCGACAGGCCTGAAGCTTTCTTT.

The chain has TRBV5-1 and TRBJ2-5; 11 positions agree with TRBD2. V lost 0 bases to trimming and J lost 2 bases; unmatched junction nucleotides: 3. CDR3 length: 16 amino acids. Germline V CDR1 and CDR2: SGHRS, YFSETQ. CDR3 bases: TGCGCCAGCAGCTTGGGCCCTAGCGGGGGGCAAGAGACCCAGTACTTC. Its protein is CASSLGPSGGQETQYF.

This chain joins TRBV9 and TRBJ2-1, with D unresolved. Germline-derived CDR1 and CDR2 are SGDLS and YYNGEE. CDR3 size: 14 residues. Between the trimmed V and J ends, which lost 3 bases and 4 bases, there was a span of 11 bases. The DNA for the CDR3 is TGTGCCAGCAGCGACCCACTTAGTTACAATGAGCAGTTCTTC. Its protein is CASSDPLSYNEQFF.